The 14 T cell receptor beta chains below were found in one sample sequenced in a study of identical twins. TCRdb fed the 5' RACE reads into MiXCR, producing one record per CDR3 protein. The data contain a few hundred thousand distinct CDR3 sequences, around 8% of them singletons. In addition, the sample was reused for a study of yellow fever vaccine responses in identical twins.

The sample comprised CD8+ T cells sorted from blood. These receptors were collected from a young woman in good health.

This clonotype was found many times. This chain joins TRBV20-1 and TRBJ2-7; 8 nucleotides line up with TRBD2. V lost 5 bases, J lost 0 bases, and 12 bases stayed unmatched. Germline V gene lookup returns CDR1 DFQATT and CDR2 SNEGSKA (reference sequence). The CDR3 is 16 amino acids. The CDR3 DNA reads TGCAGTGCTGGGGGGGTTTCCGGGACTAGCTCCTACGAGCAGTACTTC. It codes for CSAGGVSGTSSYEQYF.

This clonotype was seen many times. V and J are TRBV6-2 or TRBV6-3 and TRBJ2-1; TRBD1 aligns across 8 bases. The germline gives CDR1 MNHEY, CDR2 SVGEGT. This CDR3 is 15 amino acids long. V lost 4 bases to trimming and J lost 3 bases; unmatched junction nucleotides: 5. The CDR3 loop is CASSSTGEGYNEQFF. The CDR3 coding sequence is TGTGCCAGCAGTTCGACAGGGGAAGGCTACAATGAGCAGTTCTTC.

V and J are TRBV2 and TRBJ2-2; 12 bases map to TRBD2. V lost 6 bases and J lost 5; bases outside the gene matches: 7. The CDR3 extends over 16 amino acids. CDR1 and CDR2 from the germline V gene are SNHLY and FYNNEI. The CDR3 nucleotides are TGTGCCAGCAGCCCTATCCTAGCGGGAGGGACCGGGGAGCTGTTTTTT. Amino acid sequence: CASSPILAGGTGELFF.

The rearrangement joins TRBV7-9 to TRBJ2-7, with TRBD2 as a possible D gene (6 bases). Germline CDR1 is SEHNR and CDR2 is FQNEAQ (reference sequence). This CDR3 contains 13 residues. The germline V and J ends were trimmed by 1 base and 7 bases, with 11 bases remaining between them. DNA of the CDR3: TGTGCCAGCAGCTTAGGATCGGGGAGGGAGCAGTACTTC. Translation: CASSLGSGREQYF.

A few counts support this clonotype. The chain has TRBV13 and TRBJ2-3, with 8 bases identical to TRBD1. The germline CDR1 and CDR2 sequences are PRHDT and FYEKMQ (reference sequence). Germline trimming cut 5 bases from V and 6 bases from J; bases unmatched to any gene: 7. The CDR3 length is 14 residues. The CDR3: CASSQSGGSDTQYF. DNA for the CDR3: TGTGCCAGCAGCCAATCAGGGGGCTCGGATACGCAGTATTTT.

This clonotype was observed a few times. The V gene is TRBV7-9, the J gene TRBJ1-1; TRBD1 is a possible D gene (6 bases). Between the trimmed V and J ends, which lost 5 bases and 2 bases, there was a span of 15 bases. This CDR3 comprises 15 residues. From germline, CDR1 is SEHNR and CDR2 FQNEAQ (reference sequence). The CDR3 loop is CASSIGGGLNTEAFF. The CDR3 coding sequence is TGTGCCAGCAGCATCGGAGGGGGGCTCAACACTGAAGCTTTCTTT.

The rearrangement uses TRBV30 and TRBJ2-3, with D hard to call. Germline lookup yields CDR1 GTSNPN and CDR2 SVGIG (reference sequence). The CDR3 length is 12 residues. V lost 1 base and J lost 2, with 4 bases in between. The chain's CDR3 is CAWSDYTDTQYF. As DNA, the CDR3 is TGTGCCTGGAGTGACTACACAGATACGCAGTATTTT.

This chain joins TRBV7-9 and TRBJ2-7, with TRBD1 matching over 8 bases. Per germline, CDR1 SEHNR and CDR2 FQNEAQ (reference sequence). The V and J ends lost 5 bases and 2 bases, in that order; junction bases with no gene match: 11. This CDR3 has 16 residues. The DNA for the CDR3 is TGTGCCAGCAGCCCCCTCCCGGGACAGGCAACCTACGAGCAGTACTTC. Translating it yields CASSPLPGQATYEQYF. The whole variable domain, filled in from reference TRBV7-9 and TRBJ2-7, reads DTGVSQNPRHKITKRGQNVTFRCDPISEHNRLYWYRQTLGQGPEFLTYFQNEAQLEKSRLLSDRFSAERPKGSFSTLEIQRTEQGDSAMYLCASSPLPGQATYEQYFGPGTRLTVT.

The V gene is TRBV4-1, the J gene TRBJ2-1; possibly TRBD2 for D (6 bases). The CDR3 loop spans 13 amino acids. In germline, CDR1 is MGHRA, CDR2 YSYEKL. V dropped 0 bases and J dropped 6 bases, with 6 bases sitting between them. As DNA, the CDR3 is TGCGCCAGCAGCCAAGAGGGAGGCAATGAGCAGTTCTTC. It translates to CASSQEGGNEQFF.

V is TRBV9 and J is TRBJ2-7, with TRBD2 matching over 8 bases. Per the germline V gene, CDR1 is SGDLS and CDR2 is YYNGEE. With 7 bases clipped from V and 2 bases from J, the junction kept 8 bases outside the gene matches. The CDR3 sequence is 14 residues long. The CDR3 nucleotides read TGTGCCAGCGCCCCGGGAGGGGGGCCCTACGAGCAGTACTTC. Protein: CASAPGGGPYEQYF.

The chain uses TRBV27 and TRBJ2-1; 7 bases map to TRBD2. From germline, CDR1 is MNHEY and CDR2 SMNVEV (reference sequence). The CDR3 consists of 16 residues. V shed 5 bases, J shed 5 bases, and the junction held 12 bases outside the gene matches. The CDR3 DNA reads as TGTGCCAGCAGTCCGCTGTTGCGGGAGCCCGACAATGAGCAGTTCTTC. Amino acids: CASSPLLREPDNEQFF.

Only a few counts were recorded for this clonotype. This chain connects TRBV6-1 to TRBJ1-1, with TRBD1 matching 8 bases. CDR3 size: 17 residues. Germline values: CDR1 MNHNS, CDR2 SASEGT. With 7 bases clipped from V and 1 base from J, the junction kept 14 bases outside the gene matches. CDR3 coding DNA: TGTGCCAGCAAAACGACAGGGGCGTTGAGTAGGAACACTGAAGCTTTCTTT. The encoded protein is CASKTTGALSRNTEAFF.

The chain couples TRBV10-3 to TRBJ2-3; D may be TRBD1 (6 bases). Germline-derived CDR1 and CDR2 are ENHRY and SYGVKD. Trimming took off 3 bases at V and 0 bases at J, with 16 bases between the two ends. The CDR3 is 17 amino acids. As DNA, the CDR3 is TGTGCCATCAGTGAAAGGACAGACTTACATAGCACAGATACGCAGTATTTT. It yields the protein CAISERTDLHSTDTQYF.

This clonotype occurred many times. Here the CDR3 DNA reads TGTGCCAGCAGTAAGCGGGTTAGCTCCTACAATGAGCAGTTCTTC. Amino acid sequence: CASSKRVSSYNEQFF. The rearrangement joins TRBV12-3 or TRBV12-4 to TRBJ2-1; possible D gene TRBD2, 6 bases. This CDR3 is built from 15 residues. V was pared by 5 bases and J by 0 bases, with 11 bases between.